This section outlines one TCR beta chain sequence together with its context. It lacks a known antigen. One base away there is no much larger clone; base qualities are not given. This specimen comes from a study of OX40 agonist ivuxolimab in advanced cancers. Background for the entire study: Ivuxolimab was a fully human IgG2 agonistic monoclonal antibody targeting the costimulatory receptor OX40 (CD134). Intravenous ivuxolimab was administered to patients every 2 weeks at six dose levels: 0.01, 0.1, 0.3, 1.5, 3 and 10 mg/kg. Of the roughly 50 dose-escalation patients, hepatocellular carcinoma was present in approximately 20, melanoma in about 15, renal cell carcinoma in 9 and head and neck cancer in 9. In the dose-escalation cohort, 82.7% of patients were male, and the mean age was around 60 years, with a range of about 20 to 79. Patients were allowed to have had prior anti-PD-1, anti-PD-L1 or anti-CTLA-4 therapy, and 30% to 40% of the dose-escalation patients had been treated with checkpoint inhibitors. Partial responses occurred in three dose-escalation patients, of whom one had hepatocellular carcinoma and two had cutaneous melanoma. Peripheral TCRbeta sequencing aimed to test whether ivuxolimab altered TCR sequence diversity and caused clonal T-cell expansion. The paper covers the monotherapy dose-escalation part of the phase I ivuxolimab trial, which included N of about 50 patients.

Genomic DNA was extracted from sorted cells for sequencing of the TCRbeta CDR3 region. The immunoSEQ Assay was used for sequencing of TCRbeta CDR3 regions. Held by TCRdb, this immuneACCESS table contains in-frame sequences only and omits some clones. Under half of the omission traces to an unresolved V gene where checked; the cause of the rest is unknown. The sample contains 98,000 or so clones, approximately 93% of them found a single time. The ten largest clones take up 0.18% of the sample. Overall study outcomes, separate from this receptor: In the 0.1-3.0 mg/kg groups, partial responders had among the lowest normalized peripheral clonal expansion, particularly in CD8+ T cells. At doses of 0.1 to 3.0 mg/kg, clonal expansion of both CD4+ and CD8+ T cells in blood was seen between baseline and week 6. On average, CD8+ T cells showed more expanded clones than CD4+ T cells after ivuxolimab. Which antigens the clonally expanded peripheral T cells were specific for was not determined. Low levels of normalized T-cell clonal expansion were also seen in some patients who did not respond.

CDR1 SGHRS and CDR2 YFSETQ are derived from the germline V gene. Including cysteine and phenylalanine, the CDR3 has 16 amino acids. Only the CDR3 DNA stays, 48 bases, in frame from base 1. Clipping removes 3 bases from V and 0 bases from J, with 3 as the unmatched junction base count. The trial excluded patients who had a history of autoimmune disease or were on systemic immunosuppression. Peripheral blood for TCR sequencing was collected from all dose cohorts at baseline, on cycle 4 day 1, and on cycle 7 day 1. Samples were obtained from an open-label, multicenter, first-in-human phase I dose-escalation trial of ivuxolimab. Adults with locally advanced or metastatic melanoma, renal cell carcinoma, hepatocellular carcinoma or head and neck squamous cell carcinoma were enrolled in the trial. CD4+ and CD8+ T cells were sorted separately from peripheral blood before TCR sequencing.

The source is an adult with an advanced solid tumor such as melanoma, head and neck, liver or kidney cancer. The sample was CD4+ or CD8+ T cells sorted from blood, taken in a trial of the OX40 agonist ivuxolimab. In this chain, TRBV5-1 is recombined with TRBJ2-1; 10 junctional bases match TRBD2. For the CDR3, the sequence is CASSSERGGSYNEQFF. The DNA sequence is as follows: TGCGCCAGCAGCTCCGAGCGGGGGGGCTCCTACAATGAGCAGTTCTTC.